This T cell receptor beta chain comes out of a study of blood T cell repertoires in COVID-19 (dated by TCRdb to the early 2020s). With regard to the full study: Collaborator samples came from the United States, Italy and Spain and covered acute and convalescent phases of COVID-19. The repertoires were released in a freely available public database intended as a resource for research on the immune response to SARS-CoV-2. HLA class I and class II types, where available, came from metadata supplied by the sample provider rather than from assay-based typing. Sample metadata almost always included a de-identified subject ID, COVID-19 status, age in years and sex. Samples were obtained from the ongoing ImmuneRACE study (first 160 participants) and from some 1,200 subjects provided by 6 global collaborators. Subjects who had been exposed to COVID-19, were actively infected with it, or had recovered from it provided the deeply sampled blood TCRbeta repertoires that made up the dataset. The material from the prospective study consisted of cDNA or gDNA derived from T cells, B-cell-depleted T cells, or PBMCs.

The CDR3 runs 16 amino acids, cysteine and phenylalanine included. Only the CDR3 DNA stays, 48 bases, in frame from base 1. CDR1 and CDR2, per the germline V gene, are SGHAT and FQNNGV. V and J are truncated by 5 bases and 0 bases respectively, leaving an intervening sequence of 17 bases. General study outcomes and caveats: Clinical and demographic metadata were provided uncurated, with the amount varying by source and participant.

On this clone: It has no known antigen specificity. Base qualities are missing; no much larger clone stands one base away.

Collaborating institutions collected whole blood in K2EDTA tubes following their own protocols. Collaborator samples were shipped for TCRbeta analysis as frozen whole blood, isolated PBMCs, or DNA extracted from either sample type. The immunoSEQ Assay, a bias-controlled multiplex PCR, was used to amplify TCRbeta CDR3 regions from genomic DNA. Per the original workflow: The number of nucleated cells in each sample was estimated from the amplification of reference gene primers within the assay. To quantify the absolute abundance of each unique TCRbeta CDR3 rearrangement, sequence reads were collapsed and filtered. For each sample, productive Simpson clonality was calculated by taking the square root of Simpson's diversity index across productive rearrangements. TCRdb carries this immuneACCESS record with in-frame sequences only. Its versions omit some clonotypes, under half of them owing to an unresolved V gene in the studies checked, with the rest unexplained. The V and J calls and the clone size are those of that table, but D and trimming were determined from the DNA. Recorded for this sample are about 98,000 clones; 81% of them occurred a single time. The ten largest clones capture over 8.5% of the sample.

Material for sequencing was peripheral blood. This sequence uses TRBV11-2 and TRBJ2-7, and perhaps TRBD2 as D gene, on 6 matching bases. The sequence came from a woman aged 80 or over with acute or convalescent COVID-19. The DNA sequence follows: TGTGCCAGCAGCCCCCAAGGCGGGGACTTCTCCTACGAGCAGTACTTC. Translation gives CASSPQGGDFSYEQYF.